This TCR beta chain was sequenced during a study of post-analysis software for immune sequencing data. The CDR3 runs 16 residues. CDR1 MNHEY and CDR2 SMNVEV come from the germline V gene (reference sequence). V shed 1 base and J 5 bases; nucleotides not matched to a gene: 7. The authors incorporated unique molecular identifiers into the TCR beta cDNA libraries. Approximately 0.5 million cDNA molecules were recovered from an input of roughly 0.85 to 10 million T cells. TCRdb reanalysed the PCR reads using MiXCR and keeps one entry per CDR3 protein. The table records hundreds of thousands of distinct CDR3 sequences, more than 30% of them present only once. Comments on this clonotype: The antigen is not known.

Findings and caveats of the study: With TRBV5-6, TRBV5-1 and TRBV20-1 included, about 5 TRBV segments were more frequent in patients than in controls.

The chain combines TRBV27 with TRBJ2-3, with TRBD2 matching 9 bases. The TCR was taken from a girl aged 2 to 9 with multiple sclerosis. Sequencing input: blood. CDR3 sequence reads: CASSLWAGGPGDTQYF. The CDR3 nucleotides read TGTGCCAGCAGTTTATGGGCGGGGGGGCCAGGAGATACGCAGTATTTT.